The 23 T cell receptor beta chains presented below share a single source sample, sequenced in a study of T cell repertoires in aging, cancer and after chemotherapy. TCR beta rearrangements were amplified from peripheral blood genomic DNA. Multiplex touch-down PCR with TRB-A/B primers amplified rearranged V-D-J TRB sequences. Via MiXCR, TCRdb re-called the multiplex PCR reads, giving one row per CDR3 protein. Among several thousand distinct CDR3 sequences, approximately 30% were seen once, and the ten largest hold over 45%. The sample comprised blood. The receptors here all came from a human donor in good health.

This clonotype occurred once. An end of the junction differs from the germline gene, which may be a read error. CDR3 nucleotide sequence: TGCGCCAGCAGCCCGGCCCGGGGCACAGATACGCAGTATTTT. This translates into CASSPARGTDTQYF. The chain carries TRBV5-6 and TRBJ2-3, with D unclear. The CDR3 length is 14 residues. Per the germline V gene, CDR1 is SGHDT and CDR2 is YYEEEE. The entire variable domain, with the rest obtained from reference TRBV5-6 and TRBJ2-3, is as follows: DAGVTQSPTHLIKTRGQQVTLRCSPKSGHDTVSWYQQALGQGPQFIFQYYEEEERQRGNFPDRFSGHQFPNYSSELNVNALLLGDSALYLCASSPARGTDTQYFGPGTRLTVL.

This clonotype has just a few counts. Germline and junction disagree at one end, which may indicate a read error. This rearrangement joins TRBV6-5 to TRBJ2-1; unclear D gene. The germline V gene encodes CDR1 MNHEY and CDR2 SVGAGI. The CDR3 runs 17 residues. CDR3 DNA: TGTGCCATCAGTGATATCAGTCGAAGCACCCTCTACAATGAGCAGTTCTTC. Translated: CAISDISRSTLYNEQFF.

The rearrangement links TRBV12-3 or TRBV12-4 to TRBJ1-4; D gene unclear. The ends were cut back, 5 bases at V and 8 bases at J, with 12 bases in the middle. The CDR3 totals 13 residues. CDR3 protein: CASSPLQGEKLFF. CDR3 sequence (DNA): TGTGCCAGCAGTCCTCTACAAGGAGAAAAACTGTTTTTT.

Judged by abundance, this clonotype is medium-sized. The V call is TRBV19, the J call TRBJ2-1, with unresolved D. The CDR3 contains 13 residues. Germline V gives CDR1 LNHDA, CDR2 SQIVND (reference sequence). Trimming took 4 bases from V and 3 from J, leaving 7 bases between them. The CDR3 DNA sequence: TGTGCCAGTAGTAGGCAGCGCTACAATGAGCAGTTCTTC. It encodes CASSRQRYNEQFF.

The chain recombines TRBV5-3 with TRBJ2-1; unclear D gene. TRBV5-3 is an open reading frame, and its role is uncertain. The V end lost 0 bases, the J end lost 0 bases, and 7 bases lay between the germline ends. This CDR3 region has 15 residues. CDR3 bases: TGTGCCAGAAGCTTGGCCGTGAGCTCCTACAATGAGCAGTTCTTC. It translates to CARSLAVSSYNEQFF.

V usage is TRBV6-1 and J usage is TRBJ2-7; perhaps TRBD1 as D (7 bases). CDR3 size: 14 residues. The V end lost 11 bases, the J end lost 5 bases, and 22 bases lay between the germline ends. The V gene's germline CDR1 is MNHNS and CDR2 SASEGT. The CDR3 reads CAAQGGQGGHEQYF. In DNA, the CDR3 is TGTGCCGCCCAGGGGGGACAAGGAGGGCACGAGCAGTACTTC.

The chain has TRBV5-5 and TRBJ2-1; the D gene is possibly TRBD1 (7 bases). V gave up 3 bases and J gave up 7 bases, with 17 bases separating them. Germline-derived CDR1 and CDR2 are SGHKS and YYEKEE (reference sequence). The CDR3 length is 15 residues. The CDR3 DNA reads TGTGCCAGCAGCTCGACAGGGTTGGGAGGAAATGAGCAGTTCTTC. As protein: CASSSTGLGGNEQFF.

This clonotype was counted once. V and J are TRBV30 and TRBJ1-1; 8 nucleotides align to TRBD1. The CDR3 length is 15 residues. Germline CDR1 is GTSNPN and CDR2 is SVGIG (reference sequence). With 4 bases clipped from V and 4 bases from J, the junction kept 11 bases outside the gene matches. The CDR3 spells CAWTRKRTGITEAFF. The CDR3 nucleotides read TGTGCCTGGACTCGAAAGAGGACAGGGATCACTGAAGCTTTCTTT.

CDR3 in DNA: TGCGCCAGCAGCTTCACAGATACGCAGTATTTT. Translation: CASSFTDTQYF. The chain links TRBV5-1 to TRBJ2-3; D is uncertain. The V gene's germline CDR1 is SGHRS and CDR2 YFSETQ. Trimming shortened V by 2 bases and J by 2 bases, and 0 bases separated the two germline ends. This CDR3 comprises 11 residues.

The chain links TRBV7-9 to TRBJ1-2, with TRBD1 identical over 8 bases. Germline V lookup: CDR1 SEHNR, CDR2 FQNEAQ (reference sequence). V was pared by 4 bases and J by 8 bases, with 6 bases of the junction left unmatched. The CDR3 loop spans 13 amino acids. The CDR3, as DNA: TGTGCCAGCAGCTCGGACAGGGCGAGGGGCTACACCTTC. Translated, it gives CASSSDRARGYTF.

This clonotype has just a few counts. The gene calls are TRBV12-3 or TRBV12-4 and TRBJ2-2, with unresolved D. The CDR3 sequence is 13 residues long. The V gene lost 6 bases and the J gene lost 5 bases, with 10 bases spanning the gap. The CDR3 sequence: CASRLTPTGELFF. CDR3 DNA sequence: TGTGCCAGCAGGCTCACGCCTACCGGGGAGCTGTTTTTT.

This clonotype was counted only a few times. The chain recombines TRBV5-1 with TRBJ2-1, with D perhaps TRBD1 or TRBD2 (5 bases each). Looked up from germline, CDR1 is SGHRS and CDR2 is YFSETQ. Trimming removed 4 bases from V and 0 bases from J, with 8 bases in between. The CDR3 spans 14 residues. This CDR3 reads CASSEGNSYNEQFF. DNA of the CDR3: TGCGCCAGCAGCGAGGGGAACTCCTACAATGAGCAGTTCTTC.

This clonotype was seen a handful of times. The V gene is TRBV7-9, the J gene TRBJ2-7; D is tentatively TRBD1 or TRBD2 (5 bases each). Germline-derived CDR1 and CDR2 are SEHNR and FQNEAQ (reference sequence). This CDR3 has 14 residues. Trimming took 5 bases from V and 0 from J, leaving 11 bases between them. Written as DNA, the CDR3 is TGTGCCAGCAGCCCCCGGGACCACTCCTACGAGCAGTACTTC. It specifies CASSPRDHSYEQYF. Based on the CDR3 plus reference TRBV7-9 and TRBJ2-7, the full variable domain is DTGVSQNPRHKITKRGQNVTFRCDPISEHNRLYWYRQTLGQGPEFLTYFQNEAQLEKSRLLSDRFSAERPKGSFSTLEIQRTEQGDSAMYLCASSPRDHSYEQYFGPGTRLTVT.

In this sample, this clonotype turned up a few times. The chain recombines TRBV23-1 with TRBJ1-1, with D perhaps TRBD1 (5 bases). TRBV23-1 is an ORF; its function is uncertain. Trimming pared 5 bases from V and 1 base from J, leaving 14 bases between. This CDR3 has 15 residues. This CDR3 reads CASSYRDGWNTEAFF. The CDR3 DNA sequence: TGCGCCAGCAGTTACCGGGACGGTTGGAACACTGAAGCTTTCTTT.

The chain joins TRBV12-3 or TRBV12-4 to TRBJ2-3; a possible D gene is TRBD1 (6 bases). The CDR3 runs to 15 residues. V dropped 3 bases and J dropped 2 bases, with 12 bases sitting between them. This CDR3 reads CASSLQGWNTDTQYF. CDR3 DNA: TGTGCCAGCAGTTTGCAGGGGTGGAACACAGATACGCAGTATTTT.

This clonotype was found a few times. The chain employs TRBV27 and TRBJ2-3, with 12 bases matching TRBD2. The germline V gene encodes CDR1 MNHEY and CDR2 SMNVEV (reference sequence). The V gene end was trimmed by 5 bases and the J gene end by 2 bases; junction bases not matched to a gene: 5. This CDR3 region has 16 residues. The DNA for the CDR3 is TGTGCCAGCAGTCCTCTAGCGGGGGGGCCCACAGATACGCAGTATTTT. Its protein is CASSPLAGGPTDTQYF.

The rearrangement joins TRBV20-1 to TRBJ2-5; D unclear. This CDR3 has 12 residues. V was trimmed by 3 bases and J by 1 base, leaving 6 bases between them. Germline values: CDR1 DFQATT, CDR2 SNEGSKA (reference sequence). Here the CDR3 DNA reads TGCAGTGCTAGCCAGCGCCAAGAGACCCAGTACTTC. It translates to CSASQRQETQYF.

This clonotype showed up just a few times. This rearrangement joins TRBV27 to TRBJ2-7; D unclear. Trimming removed 2 bases at V and 1 base at J, with 6 bases between. There are 13 residues in the CDR3. From germline, CDR1 is MNHEY and CDR2 SMNVEV (reference sequence). The CDR3 DNA reads as TGTGCCAGCAGTTTAAAAGGGTCCTACGAGCAGTACTTC. This encodes CASSLKGSYEQYF.

This chain joins TRBV12-3 or TRBV12-4 and TRBJ2-3; 9 bases fit TRBD2. There are 16 residues in the CDR3. Trimming at V came to 5 bases and at J to 2 bases, leaving 8 bases not matched to a gene. Written as DNA, the CDR3 is TGTGCCAGCAGTCCCCAGGAGCGGGGGGTCACAGATACGCAGTATTTT. Translating gives CASSPQERGVTDTQYF.

This clonotype was counted once. This chain links TRBV7-2 with TRBJ2-1, with 10 bases identical to TRBD1. With V trimmed by 3 bases and J by 8 bases, 10 bases remained unmatched. This CDR3 has 16 residues. Germline V gene data show CDR1 as SGHTA and CDR2 as FQGNSA. CDR3 nucleotides: TGTGCCAGCAGCTTCCCTCCCGGGACAGGGGTGCATGAGCAGTTCTTC. The encoded protein is CASSFPPGTGVHEQFF.

This clonotype has just a few counts. The chain combines TRBV6-5 with TRBJ2-7; no reliable D call. This CDR3 has 14 amino acids. The germline V gene encodes CDR1 MNHEY and CDR2 SVGAGI. Trimming pared 0 bases from V and 0 bases from J, leaving 6 bases between. CDR3 region: CASSYSYSSYEQYF. CDR3 DNA: TGTGCCAGCAGTTACTCGTATAGCTCCTACGAGCAGTACTTC.

CDR3 nucleotide sequence: TGTGCCAGCAGTTCCCGGGGGGGCTTGGGCACTGAAGCTTTCTTT. It translates to CASSSRGGLGTEAFF. This chain uses TRBV6-5 with TRBJ1-1, with a weak D call TRBD1 (6 bases). Looked up from germline, CDR1 is MNHEY and CDR2 is SVGAGI. This CDR3 region has 15 residues. Between the trimmed V and J ends, which lost 4 bases and 4 bases, there was a span of 16 bases.

This clonotype is termed medium-sized (0.01 to 0.1%). V is TRBV15 and J is TRBJ1-6; 9 positions match TRBD1. The CDR3 totals 15 residues. From germline, CDR1 is LNHNV and CDR2 YYDKDF (reference sequence). Trimming removed 4 bases from V and 7 bases from J; junction bases left unmatched: 5. The CDR3 reads CATSTRTGENSPLHF. The CDR3 nucleotides read TGTGCCACCAGCACCCGGACAGGGGAAAATTCACCCCTCCACTTT.